The sequence of this T cell receptor beta chain was determined in a study of monozygotic twins with cystic fibrosis. Study context: Three micrograms of fragmented DNA underwent approximately 15 PCR cycles for library preparation. Study results and caveats: Monozygotic CF twin pairs shared significantly more nucleotide-identical clonotypes than unrelated CF individuals did. V usage most resembled the co-twin in 13 of 16 pairs. No link emerged between shared CDR3 counts and age, concordance or severity.

The table came from immunoSEQ multiplex PCR; TCRdb's copy has only in-frame clones and leaves some out. This table holds more than 25,000 clones, 90% found once. V lost 7 bases and J lost 1, with 14 bases in between. CDR3 length: 16 residues. In germline, CDR1 is MGHDK, CDR2 SYGVNS. Remarks on this clone: What it binds is unknown.

Sequences were obtained from blood. V is TRBV25-1 and J is TRBJ2-6; D is uncertain. The TCR originated in a girl aged 2-15 years with cystic fibrosis. DNA of the CDR3: TGTGCCAGCAACAGTGCTCCCACTTCTGGGGCCAACGTCCTGACTTTC. It translates to CASNSAPTSGANVLTF.